These 16 T cell receptor beta chains share one sample of origin, sequenced in a study of T-cell memory formation after mild COVID-19 (dated by TCRdb to the early 2020s). The method was 5' RACE. TCRdb lists the instrument as Illumina NovaSeq 6000. Using fastp trimming at Q25 and MiXCR clonotype assembly, TCRdb reanalyzed the public sequencing data and kept in-frame beta chains. Each CDR3 protein appears once, grouped with its most common genes and DNA. The sample table contains about half a million distinct CDR3 sequences; only one count was recorded for about 20% of them. The ten largest clones take up over 9% of the sample. Sequences were obtained from PBMCs or a T cell subset sorted from them (not recorded which). The receptors were gathered from an adult woman who had mild COVID-19 (a few samples of this study predate the infection). The sample titles of this study are shuffled in the database, so cell type and time point are left out; the donor was told from shared clones.

This clonotype was recorded at least ten times. V usage is TRBV5-1 and J usage is TRBJ1-5; D not resolved. Germline V gives CDR1 SGHRS, CDR2 YFSETQ. This CDR3 has 13 amino acids. V lost 2 bases to trimming and J lost 5 bases, with 8 bases between them. The chain's CDR3 is CASSFGGDQPQHF. The DNA for the CDR3 is TGCGCCAGCAGCTTCGGCGGGGATCAGCCCCAGCATTTT.

The chain is built from TRBV18 and TRBJ2-1; possibly TRBD1 for D (6 bases). Trimming pared 3 bases from V and 9 bases from J, leaving 9 bases between. This CDR3 is built from 12 residues. Germline assignment: CDR1 KGHSH and CDR2 LQKENI. CDR3 loop: CASSPGQSEQFF. In nucleotides, the CDR3 is TGTGCCAGCTCACCCGGACAGTCTGAGCAGTTCTTC.

V usage is TRBV21-1 and J usage is TRBJ2-7; the DNA was not compared with TRBD1, the D call given in the table. TRBV21-1 is a pseudogene segment. The CDR3 runs 12 residues. The CDR3 loop reads CASTSGASEQYF. CDR3 in DNA: TGTGCCAGCACCTCGGGGGCTTCCGAGCAGTACTTC.

This clonotype was counted between two and nine times. The chain combines TRBV3-1 with TRBJ2-1; a weak D match, TRBD2 (6 bases). Trimming shortened V by 4 bases and J by 0 bases, and 10 bases separated the two germline ends. The CDR3 extends over 15 amino acids. Looked up from germline, CDR1 is LGHDT and CDR2 is YNNKEL (reference sequence). The CDR3 protein is CASSRAGRSYNEQFF. The CDR3 DNA sequence: TGTGCCAGCAGCCGAGCGGGTCGCTCCTACAATGAGCAGTTCTTC.

The chain uses TRBV6-5 and TRBJ1-2, with D possibly matching TRBD1 (5 bases). From germline, CDR1 is MNHEY and CDR2 SVGAGI. V was trimmed by 0 bases and J by 3 bases, leaving 11 bases between them. The CDR3 sequence is 15 residues long. CDR3 sequence (DNA): TGTGCCAGCAGTTACTCTGGCTTGACAGACTATGGCTACACCTTC. This sequence encodes CASSYSGLTDYGYTF.

The chain employs TRBV6-2 or TRBV6-3 and TRBJ2-7; TRBD1 matches at 9 bases. V lost 2 bases, J lost 5 bases, and 7 bases stayed unmatched. Germline assignment: CDR1 MNHEY and CDR2 SVGEGT. The CDR3 runs 15 residues. The CDR3 region is CASSYGTGRMDEQYF. CDR3 nucleotide sequence: TGTGCCAGCAGTTACGGGACAGGGAGAATGGACGAGCAGTACTTC.

The rearrangement joins TRBV4-2 to TRBJ2-5; the D gene is possibly TRBD2 (5 bases). The V end lost 0 bases, the J end lost 4 bases, and 36 bases lay between the germline ends. Germline CDR1 and CDR2: LGHNA and YNFKEQ. This CDR3 region has 23 residues. For the CDR3, the DNA is TGTGCCAGCAGCCAAGATCGGCTCTCAGATAGCGCCGGGATCCCGACCGCGAGAGAGACCCAGTACTTC. Protein: CASSQDRLSDSAGIPTARETQYF.

This clonotype appeared a few times. The chain combines TRBV6-5 with TRBJ1-5; D ambiguous. Trimming cost V 6 bases and J 0 bases, with 12 bases left between them. Germline V CDR1 and CDR2: MNHEY, SVGAGI. The CDR3 has 15 residues. Here the CDR3 reads CASSPYKASNQPQHF. The CDR3 coding sequence is TGTGCCAGCAGCCCCTACAAGGCTAGCAATCAGCCCCAGCATTTT.

This clonotype was counted between two and nine times. The genes are TRBV24-1 and TRBJ2-5; TRBD2 is a possible D gene (5 bases). Germline values: CDR1 KGHDR, CDR2 SFDVKD. The CDR3 spans 16 residues. Trimming removed 3 bases at V and 5 bases at J, with 18 bases between. CDR3 nucleotides: TGTGCCACCAGTGATCCTCGAGAAGGCGGGTGGGAGACCCAGTACTTC. Protein: CATSDPREGGWETQYF.

In its sample, this clonotype was seen a few times. The V and J genes are TRBV7-2 and TRBJ2-3; TRBD1 matches 10 bases. This CDR3 is 16 amino acids long. Trimming cost V 3 bases and J 1 base; bases outside gene matches: 4. Germline-derived CDR1 and CDR2 are SGHTA and FQGNSA. CDR3 DNA: TGTGCCAGCAGCTTTACCGGGACAGGGGGCACAGATACGCAGTATTTT. Encoded protein: CASSFTGTGGTDTQYF.

This clonotype came up a few times. The chain recombines TRBV5-1 with TRBJ1-6; D is unclear. Per the germline V gene, CDR1 is SGHRS and CDR2 is YFSETQ. The V and J ends lost 0 bases and 10 bases respectively, with 5 bases between them. The CDR3 contains 12 residues. The CDR3 sequence: CASSLEGSPLHF. The CDR3, as DNA: TGCGCCAGCAGCTTGGAAGGGTCACCCCTCCACTTT.

This sequence joins TRBV6-2 or TRBV6-3 and TRBJ2-1; D might be TRBD1 or TRBD2, each matching 5 bases. Trimming removed 2 bases from V and 3 bases from J, with 11 bases in between. Germline V CDR1 and CDR2: MNHEY, SVGEGT. This CDR3 is built from 15 residues. The CDR3 spells CASSYGRDLYNEQFF. The CDR3 DNA is TGTGCCAGCAGTTACGGCAGGGACCTCTACAATGAGCAGTTCTTC.

As DNA, the CDR3 is TGCAGTGCTAGAGATCCCGATTCCCCCTACTACGAGCAGTACTTC. Protein sequence: CSARDPDSPYYEQYF. The chain has TRBV20-1 and TRBJ2-7; D call uncertain. This CDR3 is 15 amino acids long. Deletions cut 0 bases from V and 3 bases from J, with 15 bases between. Germline CDR1 and CDR2: DFQATT and SNEGSKA (reference sequence).

This clonotype has at least ten counts. The V call is TRBV7-2, the J call TRBJ2-3, with D maybe TRBD2 (5 bases). The germline V and J ends were trimmed by 1 base and 1 base, with 6 bases remaining between them. This CDR3 is 14 amino acids long. Germline V lookup: CDR1 SGHTA, CDR2 FQGNSA. This chain's CDR3 is CASSLVGGTDTQYF. CDR3 DNA: TGTGCCAGCAGCTTAGTGGGAGGCACAGATACGCAGTATTTT.

V gene TRBV15 combines with J gene TRBJ2-5; 7 positions agree with TRBD1. This CDR3 comprises 18 residues. V lost 0 bases and J lost 5; bases outside the gene matches: 15. Per the germline V gene, CDR1 is LNHNV and CDR2 is YYDKDF (reference sequence). CDR3 sequence reads: CATSREFVRTTGEETQYF. The DNA for the CDR3 is TGTGCCACCAGCAGAGAGTTCGTGCGGACCACAGGGGAGGAGACCCAGTACTTC.

The J gene is TRBJ1-1, the V gene TRBV12-3 or TRBV12-4, with 7 nucleotides matching TRBD1. This CDR3 spans 15 amino acids. Trimming at V came to 6 bases and at J to 1 base, leaving 8 bases not matched to a gene. The CDR3: CASRPRTGWNTEAFF. CDR3 in DNA: TGTGCCAGCAGACCCAGGACAGGATGGAACACTGAAGCTTTCTTT.